This TCR beta chain comes out of a study of blood T cell repertoires in COVID-19. Across the whole study: Sites across the United States, Italy and Spain contributed samples from acute and convalescent COVID-19.

Produced via immunoSEQ multiplex PCR; TCRdb's table is partial and in-frame only. Altogether roughly 290,000 clones are present, roughly 89% being singletons, with the ten largest covering around 1.7%. J gave up 3 bases and V 2 bases, and 11 bases lay outside the gene matches. This CDR3 spans 19 amino acids. Germline V gene data show CDR1 as MNHEY and CDR2 as SVGEGT. V usage is TRBV6-2 or TRBV6-3 and J usage is TRBJ2-3; 13 bases are a match to TRBD2. The sequence came from a woman aged 18-29 years with acute COVID-19. Material for sequencing was PBMCs or T cells enriched from blood (not recorded which). For the CDR3, the DNA is TGTGCCAGCAGTTACCGGTGGACTAGCGGGAGAAACGGGACAGATACGCAGTATTTT. It codes for CASSYRWTSGRNGTDTQYF.